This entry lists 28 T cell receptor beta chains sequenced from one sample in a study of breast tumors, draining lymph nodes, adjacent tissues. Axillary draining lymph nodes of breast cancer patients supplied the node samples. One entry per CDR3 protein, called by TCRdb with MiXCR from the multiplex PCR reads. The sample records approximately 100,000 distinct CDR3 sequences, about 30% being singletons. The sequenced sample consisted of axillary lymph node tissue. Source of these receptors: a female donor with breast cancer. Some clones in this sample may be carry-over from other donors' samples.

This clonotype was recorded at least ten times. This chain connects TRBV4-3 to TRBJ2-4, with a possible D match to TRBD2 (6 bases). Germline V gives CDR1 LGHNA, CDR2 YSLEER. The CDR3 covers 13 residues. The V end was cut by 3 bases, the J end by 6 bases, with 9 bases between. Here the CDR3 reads CASSHEGGNIQYF. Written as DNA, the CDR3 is TGCGCCAGCAGCCACGAGGGAGGAAACATTCAGTACTTC.

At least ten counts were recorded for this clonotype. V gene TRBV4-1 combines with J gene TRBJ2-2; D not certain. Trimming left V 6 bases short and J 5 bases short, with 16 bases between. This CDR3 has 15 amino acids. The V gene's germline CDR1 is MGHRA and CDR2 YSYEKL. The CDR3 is CASSPDHWETGELFF. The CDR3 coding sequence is TGCGCCAGCAGTCCAGACCATTGGGAAACCGGGGAGCTGTTTTTT.

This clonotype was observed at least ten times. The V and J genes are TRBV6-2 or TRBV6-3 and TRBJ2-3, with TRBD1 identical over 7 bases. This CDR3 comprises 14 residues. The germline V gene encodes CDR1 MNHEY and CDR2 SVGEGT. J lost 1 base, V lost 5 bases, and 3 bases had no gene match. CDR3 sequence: CASSDRVGTDTQYF. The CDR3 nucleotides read TGTGCCAGCAGTGACAGGGTCGGCACAGATACGCAGTATTTT.

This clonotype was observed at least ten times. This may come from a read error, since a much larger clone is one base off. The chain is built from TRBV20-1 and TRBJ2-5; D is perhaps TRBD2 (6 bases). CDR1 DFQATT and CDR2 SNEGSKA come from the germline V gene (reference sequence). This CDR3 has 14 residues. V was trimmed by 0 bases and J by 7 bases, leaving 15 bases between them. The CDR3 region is CSARDQAGGTTQYF. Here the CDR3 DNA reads TGCAGTGCTAGAGATCAGGCCGGGGGAACGACCCAGTACTTC.

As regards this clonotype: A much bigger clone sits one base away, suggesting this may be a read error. Here the CDR3 DNA reads TGTGCCAGCAGGCTCGGGCCAGCTGGGAATGAGCAGTTCTTC. Translation: CASRLGPAGNEQFF. V gene TRBV6-6 combines with J gene TRBJ2-1; D is unclear. Trimming cost V 6 bases and J 7 bases, with 16 bases left between them. CDR3 length: 14 residues. Germline V gene lookup returns CDR1 MNHNY and CDR2 SVGAGI (reference sequence).

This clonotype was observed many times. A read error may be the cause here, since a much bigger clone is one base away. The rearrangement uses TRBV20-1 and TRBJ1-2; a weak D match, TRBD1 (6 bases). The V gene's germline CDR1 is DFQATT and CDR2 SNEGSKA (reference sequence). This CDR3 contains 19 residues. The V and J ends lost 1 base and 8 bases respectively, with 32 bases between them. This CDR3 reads CSARGPGGDTGRKVGGYTF. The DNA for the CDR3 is TGCAGTGCTAGAGGGCCTGGGGGGGACACGGGACGGAAGGTTGGCGGCTACACCTTC.

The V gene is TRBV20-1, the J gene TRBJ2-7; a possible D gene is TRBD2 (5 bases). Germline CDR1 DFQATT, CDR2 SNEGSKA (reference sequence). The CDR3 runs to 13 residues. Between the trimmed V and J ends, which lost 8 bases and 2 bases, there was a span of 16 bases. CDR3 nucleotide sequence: TGCAGTACGGAAGCGGAGTCTACCTACGAGCAGTACTTC. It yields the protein CSTEAESTYEQYF.

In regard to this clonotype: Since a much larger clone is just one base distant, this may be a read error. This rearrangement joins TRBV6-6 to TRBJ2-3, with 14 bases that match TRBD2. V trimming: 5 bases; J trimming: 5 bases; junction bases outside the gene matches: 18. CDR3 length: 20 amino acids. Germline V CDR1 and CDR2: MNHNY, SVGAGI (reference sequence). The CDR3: CASSHPRTSGRPFKLDTQYF. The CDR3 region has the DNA TGTGCCAGCAGTCACCCCCGGACTAGCGGGAGGCCATTCAAACTAGATACGCAGTATTTT.

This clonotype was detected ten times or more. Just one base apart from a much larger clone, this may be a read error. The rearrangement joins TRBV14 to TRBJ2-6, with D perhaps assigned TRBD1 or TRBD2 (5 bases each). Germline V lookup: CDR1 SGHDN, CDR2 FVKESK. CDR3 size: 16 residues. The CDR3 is CASRGDLTSGANALTF. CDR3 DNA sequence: TGTGCCAGCAGAGGGGACCTGACATCTGGGGCCAACGCCCTGACTTTC.

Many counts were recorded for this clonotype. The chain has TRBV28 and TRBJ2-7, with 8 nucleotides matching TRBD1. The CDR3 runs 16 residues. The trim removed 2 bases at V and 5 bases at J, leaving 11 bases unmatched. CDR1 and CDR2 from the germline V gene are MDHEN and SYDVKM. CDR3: CASSLDLAGGEDEQYF. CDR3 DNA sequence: TGTGCCAGCAGTTTAGATTTGGCAGGGGGCGAGGACGAGCAGTACTTC.

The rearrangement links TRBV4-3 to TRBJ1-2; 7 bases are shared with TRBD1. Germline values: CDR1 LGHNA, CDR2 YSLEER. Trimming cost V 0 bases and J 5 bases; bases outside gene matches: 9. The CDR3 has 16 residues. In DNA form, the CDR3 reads TGCGCCAGCAGCCAAGAGATACACAGGGGCAGTTATGGCTACACCTTC. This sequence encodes CASSQEIHRGSYGYTF.

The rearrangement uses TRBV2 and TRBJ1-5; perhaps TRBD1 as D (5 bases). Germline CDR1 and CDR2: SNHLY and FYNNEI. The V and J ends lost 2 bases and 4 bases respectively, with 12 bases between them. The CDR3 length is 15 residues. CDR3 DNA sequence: TGTGCCAGCAGTGAAACAGGTGTAGGAAATCAGCCCCAGCATTTT. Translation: CASSETGVGNQPQHF.

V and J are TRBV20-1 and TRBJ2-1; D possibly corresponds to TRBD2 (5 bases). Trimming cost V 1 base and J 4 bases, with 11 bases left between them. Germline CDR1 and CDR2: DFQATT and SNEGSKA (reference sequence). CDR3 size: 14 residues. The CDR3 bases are TGCAGTGCTAGAGCTCTGGGAGTGTACAATGAGCAGTTCTTC. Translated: CSARALGVYNEQFF.

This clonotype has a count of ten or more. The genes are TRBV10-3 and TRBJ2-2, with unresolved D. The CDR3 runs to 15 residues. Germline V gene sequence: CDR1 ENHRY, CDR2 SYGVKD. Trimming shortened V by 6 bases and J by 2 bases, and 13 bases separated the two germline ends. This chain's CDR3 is CAISGSGRNTGELFF. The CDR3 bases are TGTGCCATCAGCGGGTCAGGTAGAAACACCGGGGAGCTGTTTTTT.

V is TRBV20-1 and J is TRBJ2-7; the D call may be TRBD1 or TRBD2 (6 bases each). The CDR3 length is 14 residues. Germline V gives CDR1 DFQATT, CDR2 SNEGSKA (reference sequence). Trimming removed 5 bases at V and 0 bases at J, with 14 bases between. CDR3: CSAGRGASSYEQYF. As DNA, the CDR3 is TGCAGTGCTGGTAGGGGGGCGAGCTCCTACGAGCAGTACTTC.

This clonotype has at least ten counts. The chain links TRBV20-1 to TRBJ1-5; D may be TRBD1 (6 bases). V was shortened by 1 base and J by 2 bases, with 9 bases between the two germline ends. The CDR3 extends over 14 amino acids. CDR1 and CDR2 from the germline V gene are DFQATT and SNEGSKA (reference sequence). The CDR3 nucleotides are TGCAGTGCTAGAGGGGGGGCCGGCAATCAGCCCCAGCATTTT. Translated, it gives CSARGGAGNQPQHF.

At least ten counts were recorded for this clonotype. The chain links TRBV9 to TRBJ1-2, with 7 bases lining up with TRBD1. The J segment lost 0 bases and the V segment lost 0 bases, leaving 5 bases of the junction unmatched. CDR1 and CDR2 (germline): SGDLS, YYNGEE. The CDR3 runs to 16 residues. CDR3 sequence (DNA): TGTGCCAGCAGCGTAGAGGCAGGGGGAGCTAACTATGGCTACACCTTC. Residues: CASSVEAGGANYGYTF.

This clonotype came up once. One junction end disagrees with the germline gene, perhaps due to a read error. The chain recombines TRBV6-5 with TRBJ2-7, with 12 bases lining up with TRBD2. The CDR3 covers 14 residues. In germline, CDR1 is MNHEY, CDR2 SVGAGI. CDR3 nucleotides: TGTGCCAGCAGTCCTAGCGGGGGGGCCTACGGGCAGTACTTC. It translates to CASSPSGGAYGQYF.

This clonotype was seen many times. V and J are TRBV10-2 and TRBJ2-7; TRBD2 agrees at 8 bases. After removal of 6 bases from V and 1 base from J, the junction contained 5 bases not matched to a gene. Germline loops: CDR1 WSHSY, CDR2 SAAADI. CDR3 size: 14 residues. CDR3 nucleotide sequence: TGCGCCAGCAGCAGGGCTAGCGGGTCCTACGAGCAGTACTTC. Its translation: CASSRASGSYEQYF.

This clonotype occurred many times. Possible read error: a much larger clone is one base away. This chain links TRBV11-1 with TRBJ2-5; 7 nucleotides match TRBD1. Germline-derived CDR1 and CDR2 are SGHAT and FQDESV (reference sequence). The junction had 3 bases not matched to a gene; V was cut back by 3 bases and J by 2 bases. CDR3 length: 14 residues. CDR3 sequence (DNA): TGTGCCAGCAGCTTTGACAGGGCTCAAGAGACCCAGTACTTC. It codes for CASSFDRAQETQYF. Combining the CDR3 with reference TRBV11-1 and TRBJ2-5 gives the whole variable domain EAEVAQSPRYKITEKSQAVAFWCDPISGHATLYWYRQILGQGPELLVQFQDESVVDDSQLPKDRFSAERLKGVDSTLKIQPAELGDSAMYLCASSFDRAQETQYFGPGTRLLVL.

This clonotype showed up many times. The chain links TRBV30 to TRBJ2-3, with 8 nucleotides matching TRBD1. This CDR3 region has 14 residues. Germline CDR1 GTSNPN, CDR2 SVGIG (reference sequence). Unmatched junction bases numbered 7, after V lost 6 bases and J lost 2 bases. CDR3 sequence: CACDRGGTTDTQYF. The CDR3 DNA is TGTGCCTGTGACAGGGGAGGAACCACAGATACGCAGTATTTT.

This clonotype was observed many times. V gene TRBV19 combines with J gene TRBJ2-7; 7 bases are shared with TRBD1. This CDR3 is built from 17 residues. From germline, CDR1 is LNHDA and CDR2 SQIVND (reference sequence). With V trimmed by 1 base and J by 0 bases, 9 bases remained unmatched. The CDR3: CASSIGSGTATSYEQYF. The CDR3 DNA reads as TGTGCCAGTAGTATAGGTTCCGGGACAGCTACCTCCTACGAGCAGTACTTC.

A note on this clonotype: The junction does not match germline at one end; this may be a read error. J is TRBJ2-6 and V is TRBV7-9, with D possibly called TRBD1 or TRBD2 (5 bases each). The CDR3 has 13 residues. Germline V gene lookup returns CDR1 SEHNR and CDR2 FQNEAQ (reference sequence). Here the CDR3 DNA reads TGTGCCAGCATCGGGCCCGGGGCCAACGCCCTGACTTTC. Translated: CASIGPGANALTF. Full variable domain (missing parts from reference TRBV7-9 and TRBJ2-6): DTGVSQNPRHKITKRGQNVTFRCDPISEHNRLYWYRQTLGQGPEFLTYFQNEAQLEKSRLLSDRFSAERPKGSFSTLEIQRTEQGDSAMYLCASIGPGANALTFGAGSRLTVL.

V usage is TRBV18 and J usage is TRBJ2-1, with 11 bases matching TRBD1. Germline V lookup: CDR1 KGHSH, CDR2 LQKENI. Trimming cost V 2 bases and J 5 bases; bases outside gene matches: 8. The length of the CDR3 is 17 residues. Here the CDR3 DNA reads TGTGCCAGCTCACCAGTTCTCAGGGACAGGGGGGACAATGAGCAGTTCTTC. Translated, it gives CASSPVLRDRGDNEQFF.

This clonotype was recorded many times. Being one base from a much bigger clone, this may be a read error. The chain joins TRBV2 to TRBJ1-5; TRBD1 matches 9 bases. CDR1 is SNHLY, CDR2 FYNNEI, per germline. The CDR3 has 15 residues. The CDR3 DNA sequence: TGTGCCAGCAGAAGGGAACAGGGGGCTAATCAGTCCCAGCATTTT. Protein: CASRREQGANQSQHF.

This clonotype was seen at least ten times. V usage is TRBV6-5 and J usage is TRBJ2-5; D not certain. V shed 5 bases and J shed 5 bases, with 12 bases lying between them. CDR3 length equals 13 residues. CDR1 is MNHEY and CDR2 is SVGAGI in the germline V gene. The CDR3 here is CASSHRLRETQYF. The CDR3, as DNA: TGTGCCAGCAGTCACCGCCTGAGGGAGACCCAGTACTTC.

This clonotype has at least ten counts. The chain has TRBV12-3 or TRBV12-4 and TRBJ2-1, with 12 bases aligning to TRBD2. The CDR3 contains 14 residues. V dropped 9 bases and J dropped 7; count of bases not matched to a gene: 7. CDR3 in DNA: TGTGCCAGTACCAGGACTAGCGGGGTAAATGAGCAGTTCTTC. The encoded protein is CASTRTSGVNEQFF.

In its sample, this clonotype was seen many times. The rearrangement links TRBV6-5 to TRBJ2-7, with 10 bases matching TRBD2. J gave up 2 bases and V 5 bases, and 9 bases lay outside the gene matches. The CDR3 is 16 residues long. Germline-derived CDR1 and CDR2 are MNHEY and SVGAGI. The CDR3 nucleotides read TGTGCCAGCAGTCACACCAGGACTAGCGGAGCCTACGAGCAGTACTTC. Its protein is CASSHTRTSGAYEQYF.